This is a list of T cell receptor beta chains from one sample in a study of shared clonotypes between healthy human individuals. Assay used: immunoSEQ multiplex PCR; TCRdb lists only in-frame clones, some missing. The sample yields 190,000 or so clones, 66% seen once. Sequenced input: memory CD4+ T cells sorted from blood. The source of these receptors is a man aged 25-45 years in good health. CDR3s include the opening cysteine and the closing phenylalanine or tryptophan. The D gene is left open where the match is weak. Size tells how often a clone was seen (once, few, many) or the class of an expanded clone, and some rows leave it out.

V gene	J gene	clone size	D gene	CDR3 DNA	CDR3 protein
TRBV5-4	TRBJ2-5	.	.	TGTGCCAGCAGATTAGGGGCGGGAGAGACCCAGTACTTC	CASRLGAGETQYF
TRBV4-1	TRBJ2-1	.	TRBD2	TGCGCCAGCAGCCAAGATTTGCCTAGCGGAGGCCACAATGAGCAGTTCTTC	CASSQDLPSGGHNEQFF
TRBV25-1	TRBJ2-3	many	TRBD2	TGTGCCAGCAGTGAAATGTCGGGGGGAACAGATACGCAGTATTTT	CASSEMSGGTDTQYF
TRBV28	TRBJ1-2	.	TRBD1	TGTGCCAGCAGTTTAGGGGCAGGGGGCTGGGTTGGCTACACCTTC	CASSLGAGGWVGYTF
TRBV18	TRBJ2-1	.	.	TGTGCCAGCTCACCACAACAGGGCAATGAGCAGTTCTTC	CASSPQQGNEQFF
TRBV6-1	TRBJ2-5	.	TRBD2	TGTGCCAGCCGACTAGCGGGAGGGCCAGGGGAGACCCAGTACTTC	CASRLAGGPGETQYF
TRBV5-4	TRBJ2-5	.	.	TGTGCCAGCAGCTTGTCTCTACAAGAGACCCAGTACTTC	CASSLSLQETQYF
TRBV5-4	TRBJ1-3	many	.	TGTGCCAGCAGCTGGGCCGGGGCCCCCAACACCATATATTTT	CASSWAGAPNTIYF
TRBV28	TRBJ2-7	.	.	TGTGCCAGCAGTTTTCCCTGGCAAGGCGAGCAGTACTTC	CASSFPWQGEQYF
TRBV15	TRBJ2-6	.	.	TGTGCCACCAGCTCTGGACAGCCCGGGGCCAACGTCCTGACTTTC	CATSSGQPGANVLTF
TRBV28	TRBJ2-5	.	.	TGTGCCAGCAGTATTAGGACGACACAGGGTCGGGAGACCCAGTACTTC	CASSIRTTQGRETQYF
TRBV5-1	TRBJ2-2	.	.	TGCGCCAGCAGCTCGGAAGGGTGGAGCTCCGGGGAGCTGTTTTTT	CASSSEGWSSGELFF
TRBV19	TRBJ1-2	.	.	TGTGCCAGTAGTATTGACTATGGCTACACCTTC	CASSIDYGYTF
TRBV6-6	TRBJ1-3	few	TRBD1	TGTGCCACATCGGGGACAGTGGAGACCATATATTTT	CATSGTVETIYF
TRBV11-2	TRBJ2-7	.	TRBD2	TGTGCCAGCAGCTTAGAGGGACTAGCGGCTTTCTACGAGCAGTACTTC	CASSLEGLAAFYEQYF
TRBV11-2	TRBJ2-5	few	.	TGTGCCAGCAGGGCAGGGACCCTGTTGGGGAAACAAGAGACCCAGTACTTC	CASRAGTLLGKQETQYF
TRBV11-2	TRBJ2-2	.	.	TGTGCCAGCAGCTTAGTCTCGGGCGCCGGGGAGCTGTTTTTT	CASSLVSGAGELFF
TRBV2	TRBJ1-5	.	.	TGTGCCAGCAGGGCAGTCGGGCAGCCCCAGCATTTT	CASRAVGQPQHF
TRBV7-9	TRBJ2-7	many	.	TGTGCCAGCAGCTTAATGACGGGGGCCTACGAGCAGTACTTC	CASSLMTGAYEQYF
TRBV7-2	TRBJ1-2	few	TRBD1	TGTGCCAGCAGCTACAGGGGGCAACAGGGCTACACCTTC	CASSYRGQQGYTF
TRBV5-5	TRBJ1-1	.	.	TGTGCCAGCAGCAGGGGGGGACGGAACACTGAAGCTTTCTTT	CASSRGGRNTEAFF
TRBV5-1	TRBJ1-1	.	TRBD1	TGCGCCAGCTCTCGGACAGGGGGAGTTATAAGCGCTGAAGCTTTCTTT	CASSRTGGVISAEAFF
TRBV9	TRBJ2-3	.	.	TGTGCCAGCAGCCTTACACTTGGTGAGAAGGCGGCGCAGTATTTT	CASSLTLGEKAAQYF
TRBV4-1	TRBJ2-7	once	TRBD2	TGCGCCAGCAGCCAAGATCGACTAGCGGGAGGGGAGCAGTACTTC	CASSQDRLAGGEQYF
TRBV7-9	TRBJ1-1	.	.	TGTGCCAGCAGTTTAGGTTTGGAAGCTTTCTTT	CASSLGLEAFF
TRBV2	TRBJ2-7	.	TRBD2	TGTGCCAGCAGCCTGAAGCCCAGCGGGAGGGCGGGTGAGCAGTACTTC	CASSLKPSGRAGEQYF
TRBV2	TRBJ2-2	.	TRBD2	TGTGCCAGCAGCAAAGCGGGAGGGCCAGGGGCCGGGGAGCTGTTTTTT	CASSKAGGPGAGELFF
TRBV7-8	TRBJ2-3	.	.	TGTGCCAGCAGCCTTCGGCCCCTAGGCTTATCGGGAGATACGCAGTATTTT	CASSLRPLGLSGDTQYF
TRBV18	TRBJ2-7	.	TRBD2	TGTGCCAGCTCCCCTAGCGGGAGCTACGAGCAGTACTTC	CASSPSGSYEQYF
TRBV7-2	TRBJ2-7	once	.	TGTGCCAGCAGCTTAGGGTTCAGTAGGGGCGAGCAGTACTTC	CASSLGFSRGEQYF
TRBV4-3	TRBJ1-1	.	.	TGCGCCAGCAGCCAAGTAGGACACTTGAACACTGAAGCTTTCTTT	CASSQVGHLNTEAFF
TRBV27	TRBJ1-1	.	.	TGTGCCAGCAGTTTAGGGGTCGGGGTCTCTGAAGCTTTCTTT	CASSLGVGVSEAFF
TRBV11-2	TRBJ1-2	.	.	TGTGCCAGCAGCCCGTTAAACTCTATGGGCTACACCTTC	CASSPLNSMGYTF
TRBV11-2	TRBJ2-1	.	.	TGTGCCAGCGGTATAGGGTCCAACGGTAATGAGCAGTTCTTC	CASGIGSNGNEQFF
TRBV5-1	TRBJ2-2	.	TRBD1	TGCGCCAGCAGGACCACCCGGGGGACAGGGGACGACGGGGAGCTGTTTTTT	CASRTTRGTGDDGELFF
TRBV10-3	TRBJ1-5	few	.	TGTGCCACCCAGGACGGGTATAGCAATCAGCCCCAGCATTTT	CATQDGYSNQPQHF
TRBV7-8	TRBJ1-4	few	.	TGTGCCAGCAGCTTAGGTCTTCGGGGGGCCCGTGAAAAACTGTTTTTT	CASSLGLRGAREKLFF
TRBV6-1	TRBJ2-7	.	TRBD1	TGTGCCAGCAGTTCACAGGGGAATTTTTACGAGCAGTACTTC	CASSSQGNFYEQYF
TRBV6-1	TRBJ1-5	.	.	TGTGCCAGCAGTGAAGCAGGGGCCTATCAGCCCCAGCATTTT	CASSEAGAYQPQHF
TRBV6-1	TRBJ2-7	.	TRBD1	TGTGCCAGCAGTGAGGTGGGACAGGGTCCCTACGAGCAGTACTTC	CASSEVGQGPYEQYF
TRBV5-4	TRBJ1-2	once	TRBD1	TGTGCCAGCAGCGTACCAGGGGGCAGGGGCTACACCTTC	CASSVPGGRGYTF
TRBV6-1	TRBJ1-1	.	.	TGTGCCACGATAAAGGGGGGCGGGAACACTGAAGCTTTCTTT	CATIKGGGNTEAFF
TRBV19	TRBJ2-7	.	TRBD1	TGTGCCAGTAGTATCCGGGACAGGGGCTACGAGCAGTACTTC	CASSIRDRGYEQYF
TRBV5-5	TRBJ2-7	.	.	TGTGCCAGCAGCTTGCTACAGTTCTACGAGCAGTACTTC	CASSLLQFYEQYF
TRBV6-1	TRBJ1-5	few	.	TGTGCCAGCAGTGAAGACCCCCGCCCTCAGCCCCAGCATTTT	CASSEDPRPQPQHF
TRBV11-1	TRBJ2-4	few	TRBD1	TGTGCCAGCAGCTTACGGCGAGACAGGGAACCAGTTATTCAGTACTTC	CASSLRRDREPVIQYF
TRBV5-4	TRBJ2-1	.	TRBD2	TGTGCTCTCAGCTTGATCTCGGGAGGCTCCTCCTACAATGAGCAGTTCTTC	CALSLISGGSSYNEQFF
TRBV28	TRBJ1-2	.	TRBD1	TGTGCCAGCAGTCCACCGGGACAGAACTATGGCTACACCTTC	CASSPPGQNYGYTF
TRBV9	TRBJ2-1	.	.	TGTGCCAGCAGCGTAAAGAGGGGTAGGAGGGAGGATGAGCAGTTCTTC	CASSVKRGRREDEQFF
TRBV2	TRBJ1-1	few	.	TGTGCCAGCAATGTAGCAAGGGGAGACACTGAAGCTTTCTTT	CASNVARGDTEAFF
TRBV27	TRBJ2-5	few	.	TGTGCCAGCAGTTTACCCATTGGCGAGACCCAGTACTTC	CASSLPIGETQYF
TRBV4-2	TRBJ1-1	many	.	TGTGCCAGCAGCCAAGATACAAGGGGCCGGAGCACTGAAGCTTTCTTT	CASSQDTRGRSTEAFF
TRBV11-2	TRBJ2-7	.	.	TGTGCCAGCAGCTTTGATCCATCCTCCTACGAGCAGTACTTC	CASSFDPSSYEQYF